The clone carrying this T cell receptor (beta chain) appeared a few times. The CDR3 contains 13 residues. Per germline, CDR1 SGHVS and CDR2 FQNEAQ. J lost 6 bases, V lost 5 bases, and 6 bases had no gene match. Across 20 to 25 US areas, participants ranged in age from about 18 to 90 years. It was within 2 weeks before study entry that exposed participants met a COVID-19 case. How the authors handled the data: Reference gene primers were amplified, and this amplification served to estimate nucleated cell counts. TCRdb's copy holds only in-frame clones and misses some; the assay was immunoSEQ multiplex PCR. That table is the source of V, J and clone size, and D and trimming were worked out from the DNA. The repertoire includes roughly 180,000 clones, around 80% of them detected once, and around an eighth sits in the top ten. This specimen comes from a study of blood T cell repertoires in COVID-19. The wider study: Nucleic acid was either cDNA or gDNA, and it came from T cells, B-cell-depleted T cells, or PBMCs.

The chain employs TRBV7-8 and TRBJ1-1; 7 nucleotides line up with TRBD1. The sequence was collected from a man aged 60 to 69 who had been exposed to COVID-19. Sequencing was done on a sample of PBMCs or T cells enriched from blood (not recorded which). Written as DNA, the CDR3 is TGTGCCAGCAGCCTGAGACAGGGCGCTGAAGCTTTCTTT. Protein sequence: CASSLRQGAEAFF.